This T cell receptor (beta chain) is drawn from a study of graft-versus-host responses after intestinal transplantation. For the study at large: Once they had received anti-thymocyte globulin induction, all recipients took tacrolimus and steroids for roughly three years.

About this clone itself: Its antigen is currently unknown.

Germline trimming cut 5 bases from V and 5 bases from J; bases unmatched to any gene: 4. Looked up from germline, CDR1 is SEHNR and CDR2 is FQNEAQ (reference sequence). This CDR3 spans 14 amino acids. The protocol was immunoSEQ multiplex PCR, while the TCRdb copy is restricted to in-frame clones and leaves out a portion. The table records about 47,000 clones, 95% of them present only once. This clonotype originated in a human donor who was the organ donor for an intestinal transplant. The sequencing used unstimulated CD8+ T cells sorted from spleen or lymph node cells, collected before transplant. The chain has TRBV7-9 and TRBJ2-1; 9 positions agree with TRBD1. The chain's CDR3 is CASSPRDRDNEQFF. The CDR3 region has the DNA TGTGCCAGCAGCCCGAGGGACAGGGACAATGAGCAGTTCTTC.